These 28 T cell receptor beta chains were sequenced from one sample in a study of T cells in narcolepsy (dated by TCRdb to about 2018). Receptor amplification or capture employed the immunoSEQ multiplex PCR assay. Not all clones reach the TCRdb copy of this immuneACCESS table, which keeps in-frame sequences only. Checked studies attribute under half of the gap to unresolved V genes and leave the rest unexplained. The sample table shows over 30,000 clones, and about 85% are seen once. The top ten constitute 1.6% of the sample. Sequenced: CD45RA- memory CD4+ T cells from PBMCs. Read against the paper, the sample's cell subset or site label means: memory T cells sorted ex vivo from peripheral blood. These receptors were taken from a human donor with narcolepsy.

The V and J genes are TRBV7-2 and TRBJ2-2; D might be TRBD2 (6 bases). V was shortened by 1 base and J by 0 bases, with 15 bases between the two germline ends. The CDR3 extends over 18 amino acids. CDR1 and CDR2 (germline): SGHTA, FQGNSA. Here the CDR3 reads CASSLDWRGDPNTGELFF. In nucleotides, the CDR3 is TGTGCCAGCAGCTTAGACTGGCGGGGAGACCCGAACACCGGGGAGCTGTTTTTT.

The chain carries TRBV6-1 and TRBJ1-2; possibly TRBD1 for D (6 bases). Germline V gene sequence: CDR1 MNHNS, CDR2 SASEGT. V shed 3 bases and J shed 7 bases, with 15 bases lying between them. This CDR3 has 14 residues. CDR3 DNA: TGTGCCAGCAGTGATTGGTTGGACAGCGCTGGCTACACCTTC. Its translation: CASSDWLDSAGYTF.

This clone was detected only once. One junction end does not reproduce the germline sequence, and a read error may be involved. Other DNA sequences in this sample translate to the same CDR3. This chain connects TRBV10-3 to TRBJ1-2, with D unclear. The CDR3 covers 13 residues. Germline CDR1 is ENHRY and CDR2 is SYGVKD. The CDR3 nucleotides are TGTGCCATTAGTGAGGCGGGCTCAGACCGCTACACCTTC. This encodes CAISEAGSDRYTF.

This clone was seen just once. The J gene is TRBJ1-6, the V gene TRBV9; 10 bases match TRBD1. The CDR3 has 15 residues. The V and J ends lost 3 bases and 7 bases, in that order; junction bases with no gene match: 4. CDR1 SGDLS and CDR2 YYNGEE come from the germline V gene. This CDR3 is CASSALGQGNSPLHF. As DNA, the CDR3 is TGTGCCAGCAGCGCATTGGGACAGGGGAATTCACCCCTCCACTTT.

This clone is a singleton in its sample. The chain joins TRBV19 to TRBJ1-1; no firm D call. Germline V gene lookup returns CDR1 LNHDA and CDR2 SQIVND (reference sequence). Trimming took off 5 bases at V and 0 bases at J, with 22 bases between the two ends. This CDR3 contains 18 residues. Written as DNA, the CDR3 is TGTGCCAGTAGTCTCCCAACCTCAGGCGTTACTATGAACACTGAAGCTTTCTTT. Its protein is CASSLPTSGVTMNTEAFF.

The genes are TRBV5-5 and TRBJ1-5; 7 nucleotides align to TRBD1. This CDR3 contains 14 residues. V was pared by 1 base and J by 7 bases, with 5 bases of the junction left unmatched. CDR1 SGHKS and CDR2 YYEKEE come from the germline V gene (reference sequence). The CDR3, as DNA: TGTGCCAGCAGCTTGTACAGGGGAGGACAGCCCCAGCATTTT. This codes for CASSLYRGGQPQHF.

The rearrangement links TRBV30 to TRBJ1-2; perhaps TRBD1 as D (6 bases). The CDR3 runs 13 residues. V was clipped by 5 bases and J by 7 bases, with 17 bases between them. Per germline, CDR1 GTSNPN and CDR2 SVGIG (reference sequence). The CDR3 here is CAWCPTGTSGYTF. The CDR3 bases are TGTGCCTGGTGCCCCACAGGGACGAGTGGCTACACCTTC.

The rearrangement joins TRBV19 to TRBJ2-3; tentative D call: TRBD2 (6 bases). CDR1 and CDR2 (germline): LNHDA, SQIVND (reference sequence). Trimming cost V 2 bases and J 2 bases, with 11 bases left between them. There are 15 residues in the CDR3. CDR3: CASSIRLENTDTQYF. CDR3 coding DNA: TGTGCCAGTAGTATAAGACTAGAGAACACAGATACGCAGTATTTT.

CDR3 in amino acids: CASSLSPNTGELFF. DNA of the CDR3: TGTGCCAGCAGCTTAAGCCCGAACACCGGGGAGCTGTTTTTT. The chain carries TRBV7-2 and TRBJ2-2; no clear D gene. The CDR3 has 14 amino acids. With 2 bases removed from V and 0 bases from J, the gap between germline ends came to 4 bases. Germline V lookup: CDR1 SGHTA, CDR2 FQGNSA.

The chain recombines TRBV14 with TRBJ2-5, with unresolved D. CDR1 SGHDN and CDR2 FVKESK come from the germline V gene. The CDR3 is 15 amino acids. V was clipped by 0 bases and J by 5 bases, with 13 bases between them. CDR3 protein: CASSQDRATWETQYF. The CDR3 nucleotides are TGTGCCAGCAGCCAAGACAGAGCCACGTGGGAGACCCAGTACTTC.

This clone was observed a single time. The CDR3 loop reads CASSATWMMGNTIYF. The CDR3 DNA reads TGTGCCAGCAGCGCTACATGGATGATGGGAAACACCATATATTTT. J is TRBJ1-3 and V is TRBV9; D call uncertain. Trimming shortened V by 3 bases and J by 4 bases, and 14 bases separated the two germline ends. In germline, CDR1 is SGDLS, CDR2 YYNGEE. The CDR3 extends over 15 amino acids. Using reference TRBV9 and TRBJ1-3 for the parts outside the CDR3, the full variable domain is DSGVTQTPKHLITATGQRVTLRCSPRSGDLSVYWYQQSLDQGLQFLIQYYNGEERAKGNILERFSAQQFPDLHSELNLSSLELGDSALYFCASSATWMMGNTIYFGEGSWLTVV.

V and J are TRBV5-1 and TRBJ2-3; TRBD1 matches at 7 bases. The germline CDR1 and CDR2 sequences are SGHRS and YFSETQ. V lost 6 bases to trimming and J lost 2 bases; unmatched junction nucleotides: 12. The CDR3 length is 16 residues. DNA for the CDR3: TGCGCCAGCACGCTCAGAGGCGAGGGGGCCACAGATACGCAGTATTTT. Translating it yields CASTLRGEGATDTQYF.

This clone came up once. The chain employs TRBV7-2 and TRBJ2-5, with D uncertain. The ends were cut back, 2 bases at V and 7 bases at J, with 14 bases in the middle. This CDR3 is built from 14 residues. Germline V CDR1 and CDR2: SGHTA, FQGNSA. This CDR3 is CASSLYGSVMTQYF. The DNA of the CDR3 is TGTGCCAGCAGCTTATACGGTTCGGTCATGACCCAGTACTTC.

The chain's CDR3 is CSVGIGGEQYF. The CDR3 region has the DNA TGCAGCGTTGGGATAGGGGGCGAGCAGTACTTC. The rearrangement uses TRBV29-1 and TRBJ2-7; TRBD1 might be the D (6 bases). The CDR3 consists of 11 residues. V was cut by 4 bases and J by 6 bases, with 10 bases left in between. CDR1 and CDR2 (germline): SQVTM, ANQGSEA.

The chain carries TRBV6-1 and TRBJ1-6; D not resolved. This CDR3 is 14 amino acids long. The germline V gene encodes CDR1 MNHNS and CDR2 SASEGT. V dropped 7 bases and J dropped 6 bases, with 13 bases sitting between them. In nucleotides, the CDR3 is TGTGCCAGCATTACCGAGCCCATTAATTCACCCCTCCACTTT. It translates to CASITEPINSPLHF.

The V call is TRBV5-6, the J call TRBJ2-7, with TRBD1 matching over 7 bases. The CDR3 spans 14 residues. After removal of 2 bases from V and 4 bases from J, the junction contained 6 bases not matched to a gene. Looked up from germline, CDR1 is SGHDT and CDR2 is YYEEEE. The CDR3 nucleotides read TGTGCCAGCAGCTTCAGAAGCAGGGGGTACGAGCAGTACTTC. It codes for CASSFRSRGYEQYF.

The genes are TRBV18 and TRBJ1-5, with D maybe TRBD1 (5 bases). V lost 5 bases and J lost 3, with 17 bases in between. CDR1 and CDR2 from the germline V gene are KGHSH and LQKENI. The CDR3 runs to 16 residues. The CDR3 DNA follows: TGTGCCAGCTCATCAGCAGTCGCAGGGATCAATCAGCCCCAGCATTTT. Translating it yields CASSSAVAGINQPQHF.

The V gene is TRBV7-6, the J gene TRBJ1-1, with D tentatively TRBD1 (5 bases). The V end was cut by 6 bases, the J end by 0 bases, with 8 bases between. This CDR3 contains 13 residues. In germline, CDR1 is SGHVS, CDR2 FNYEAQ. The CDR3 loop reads CASRLGVNTEAFF. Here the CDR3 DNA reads TGTGCCAGCAGACTGGGGGTGAACACTGAAGCTTTCTTT.

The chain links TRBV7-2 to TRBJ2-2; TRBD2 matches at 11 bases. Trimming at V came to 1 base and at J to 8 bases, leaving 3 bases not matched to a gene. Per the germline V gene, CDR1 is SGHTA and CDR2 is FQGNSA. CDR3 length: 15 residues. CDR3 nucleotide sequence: TGTGCCAGCAGCTTAGGACTAGCGGGGAATGGGGAGCTGTTTTTT. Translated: CASSLGLAGNGELFF.

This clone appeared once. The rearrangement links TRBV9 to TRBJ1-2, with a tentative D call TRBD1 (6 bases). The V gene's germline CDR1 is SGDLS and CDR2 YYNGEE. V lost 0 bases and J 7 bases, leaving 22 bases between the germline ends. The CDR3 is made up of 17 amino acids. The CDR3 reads CASSVDPPGGALTGYTF. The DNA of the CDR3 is TGTGCCAGCAGCGTAGACCCCCCCGGGGGGGCGCTTACTGGCTACACCTTC.

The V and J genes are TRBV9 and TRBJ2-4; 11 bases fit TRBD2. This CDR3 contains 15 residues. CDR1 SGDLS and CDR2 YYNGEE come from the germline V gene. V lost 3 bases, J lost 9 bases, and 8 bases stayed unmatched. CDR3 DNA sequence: TGTGCCAGCAGCGCCTCGACTAGCGGGGTCGCCATTCAGTACTTC. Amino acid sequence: CASSASTSGVAIQYF.

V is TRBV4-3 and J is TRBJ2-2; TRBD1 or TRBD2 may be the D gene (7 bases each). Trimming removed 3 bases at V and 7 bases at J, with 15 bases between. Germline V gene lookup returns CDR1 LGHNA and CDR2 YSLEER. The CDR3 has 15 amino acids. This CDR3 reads CASSHLDREGGELFF. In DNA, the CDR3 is TGCGCCAGCAGCCACCTAGACAGGGAGGGCGGGGAGCTGTTTTTT.

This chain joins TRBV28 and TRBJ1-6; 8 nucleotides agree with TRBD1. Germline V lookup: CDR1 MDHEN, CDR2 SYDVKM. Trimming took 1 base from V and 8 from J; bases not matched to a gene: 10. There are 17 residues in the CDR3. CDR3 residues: CASSLLVGGQDDSPLHF. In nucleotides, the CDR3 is TGTGCCAGCAGTTTATTGGTGGGGGGACAGGACGATTCACCCCTCCACTTT.

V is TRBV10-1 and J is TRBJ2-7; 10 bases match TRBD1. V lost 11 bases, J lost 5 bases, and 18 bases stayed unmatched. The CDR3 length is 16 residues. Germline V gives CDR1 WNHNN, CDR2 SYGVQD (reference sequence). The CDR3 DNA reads TGCGCCTGGGAGCGGCGGATGGGACAGGGGATCGACGAGCAGTACTTC. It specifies CAWERRMGQGIDEQYF.

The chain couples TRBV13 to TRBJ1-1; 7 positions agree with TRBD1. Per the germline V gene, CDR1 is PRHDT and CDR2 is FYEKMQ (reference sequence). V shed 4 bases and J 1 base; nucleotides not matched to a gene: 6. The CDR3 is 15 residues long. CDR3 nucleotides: TGTGCCAGCAGCTCCTACAGGGGCCCGAACACTGAAGCTTTCTTT. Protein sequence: CASSSYRGPNTEAFF.

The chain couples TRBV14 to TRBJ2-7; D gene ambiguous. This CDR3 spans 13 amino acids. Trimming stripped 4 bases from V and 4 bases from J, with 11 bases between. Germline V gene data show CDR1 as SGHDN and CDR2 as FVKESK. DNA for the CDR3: TGTGCCAGCAGCCGGGTTTCGTGGTACGAGCAGTACTTC. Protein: CASSRVSWYEQYF.

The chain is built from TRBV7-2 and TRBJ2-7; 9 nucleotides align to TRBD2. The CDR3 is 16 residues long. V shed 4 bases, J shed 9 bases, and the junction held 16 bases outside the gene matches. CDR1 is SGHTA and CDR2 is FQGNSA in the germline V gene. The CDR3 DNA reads TGTGCCAGCAGCTCCCGGCTGGGTAGCGGGGGATTCGTGCAGTACTTC. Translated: CASSSRLGSGGFVQYF.

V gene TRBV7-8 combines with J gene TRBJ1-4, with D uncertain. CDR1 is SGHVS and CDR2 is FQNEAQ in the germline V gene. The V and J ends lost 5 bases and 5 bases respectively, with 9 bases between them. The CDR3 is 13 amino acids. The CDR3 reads CASSLGRNEKLFF. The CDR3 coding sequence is TGTGCCAGCAGCCTAGGGCGCAATGAAAAACTGTTTTTT. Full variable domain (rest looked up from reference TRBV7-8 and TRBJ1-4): GAGVSQSPRYKVAKRGQDVALRCDPISGHVSLFWYQQALGQGPEFLTYFQNEAQLDKSGLPSDRFFAERPEGSVSTLKIQRTQQEDSAVYLCASSLGRNEKLFFGSGTQLSVL.